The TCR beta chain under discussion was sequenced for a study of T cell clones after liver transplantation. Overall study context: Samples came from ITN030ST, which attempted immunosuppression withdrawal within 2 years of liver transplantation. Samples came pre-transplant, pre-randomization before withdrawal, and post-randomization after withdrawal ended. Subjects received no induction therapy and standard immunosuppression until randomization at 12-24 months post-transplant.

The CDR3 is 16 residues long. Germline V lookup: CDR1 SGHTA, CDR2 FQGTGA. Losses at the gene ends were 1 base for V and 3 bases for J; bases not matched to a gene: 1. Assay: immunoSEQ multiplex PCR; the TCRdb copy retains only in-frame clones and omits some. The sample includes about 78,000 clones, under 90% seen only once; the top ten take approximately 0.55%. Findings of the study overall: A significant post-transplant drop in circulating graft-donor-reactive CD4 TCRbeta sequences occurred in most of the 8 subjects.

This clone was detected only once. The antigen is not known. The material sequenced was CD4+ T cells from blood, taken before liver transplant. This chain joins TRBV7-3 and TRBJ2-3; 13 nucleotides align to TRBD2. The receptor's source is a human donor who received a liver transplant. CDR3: CASSLRLAGGTDTQYF. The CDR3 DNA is TGTGCCAGCAGCTTAAGACTAGCGGGAGGAACAGATACGCAGTATTTT. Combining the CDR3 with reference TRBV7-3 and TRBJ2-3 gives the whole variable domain GAGVSQTPSNKVTEKGKYVELRCDPISGHTALYWYRQSLGQGPEFLIYFQGTGAADDSGLPNDRFFAVRPEGSVSTLKIQRTERGDSAVYLCASSLRLAGGTDTQYFGPGTRLTVL.